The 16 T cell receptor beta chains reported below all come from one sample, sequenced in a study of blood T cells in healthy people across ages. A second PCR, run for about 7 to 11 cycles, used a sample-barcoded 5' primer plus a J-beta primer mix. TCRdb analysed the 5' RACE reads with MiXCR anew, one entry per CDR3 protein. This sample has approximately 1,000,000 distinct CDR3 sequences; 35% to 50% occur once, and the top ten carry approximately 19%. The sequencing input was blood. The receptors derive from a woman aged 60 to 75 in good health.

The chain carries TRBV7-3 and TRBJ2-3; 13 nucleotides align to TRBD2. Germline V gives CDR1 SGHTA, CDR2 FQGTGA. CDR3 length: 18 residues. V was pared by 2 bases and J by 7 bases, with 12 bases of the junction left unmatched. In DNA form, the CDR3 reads TGTGCCAGCAGCTTAGGAACTAGCGGGAGGGCCTTCTCGAATACGCAGTATTTT. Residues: CASSLGTSGRAFSNTQYF.

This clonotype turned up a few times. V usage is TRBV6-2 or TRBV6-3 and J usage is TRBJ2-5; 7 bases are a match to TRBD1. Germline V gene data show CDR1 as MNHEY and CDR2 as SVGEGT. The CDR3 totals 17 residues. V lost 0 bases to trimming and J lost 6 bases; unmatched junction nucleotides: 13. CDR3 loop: CASSYSGDPTGLKTQYF. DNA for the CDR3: TGTGCCAGCAGTTACTCGGGGGATCCGACAGGGCTAAAGACCCAGTACTTC.

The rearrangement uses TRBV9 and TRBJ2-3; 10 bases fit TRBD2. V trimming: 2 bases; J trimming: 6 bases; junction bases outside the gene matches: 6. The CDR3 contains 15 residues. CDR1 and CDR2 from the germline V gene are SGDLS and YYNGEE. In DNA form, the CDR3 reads TGTGCCAGCAGCGTCGGGACTAGCGTTGCGGATACGCAGTATTTT. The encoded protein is CASSVGTSVADTQYF.

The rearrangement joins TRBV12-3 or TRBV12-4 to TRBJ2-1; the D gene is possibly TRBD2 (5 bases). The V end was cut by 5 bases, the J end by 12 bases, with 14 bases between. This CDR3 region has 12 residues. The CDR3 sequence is CASSPGSRGQFF. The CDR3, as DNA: TGTGCCAGCAGTCCGGGGTCCCGTGGGCAGTTCTTC.

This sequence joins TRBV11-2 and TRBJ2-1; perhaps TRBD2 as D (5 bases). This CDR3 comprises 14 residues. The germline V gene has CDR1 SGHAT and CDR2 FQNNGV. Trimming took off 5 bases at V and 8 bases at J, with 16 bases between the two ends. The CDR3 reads CASSEEDAVDEQFF. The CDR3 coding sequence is TGTGCCAGCAGCGAGGAGGATGCTGTAGATGAGCAGTTCTTC.

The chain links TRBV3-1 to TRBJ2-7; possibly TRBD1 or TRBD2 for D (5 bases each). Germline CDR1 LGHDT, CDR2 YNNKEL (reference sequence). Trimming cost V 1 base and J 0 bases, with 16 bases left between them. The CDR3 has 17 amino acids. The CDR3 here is CASSQGGMVYSSYEQYF. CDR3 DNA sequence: TGTGCCAGCAGCCAAGGGGGGATGGTTTATAGCTCCTACGAGCAGTACTTC.

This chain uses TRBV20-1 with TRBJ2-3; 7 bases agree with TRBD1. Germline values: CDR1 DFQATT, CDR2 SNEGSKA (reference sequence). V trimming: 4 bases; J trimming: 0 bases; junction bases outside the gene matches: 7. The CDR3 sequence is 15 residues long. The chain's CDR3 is CSATDPGQSTDTQYF. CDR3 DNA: TGCAGTGCTACCGACCCGGGACAGAGCACAGATACGCAGTATTTT.

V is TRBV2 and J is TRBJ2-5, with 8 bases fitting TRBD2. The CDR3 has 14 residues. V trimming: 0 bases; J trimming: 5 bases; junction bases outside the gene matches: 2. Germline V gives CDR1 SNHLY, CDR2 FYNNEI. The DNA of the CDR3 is TGTGCCAGCAGTGAAGCCCAGCGGGGGGAGACCCAGTACTTC. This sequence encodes CASSEAQRGETQYF.

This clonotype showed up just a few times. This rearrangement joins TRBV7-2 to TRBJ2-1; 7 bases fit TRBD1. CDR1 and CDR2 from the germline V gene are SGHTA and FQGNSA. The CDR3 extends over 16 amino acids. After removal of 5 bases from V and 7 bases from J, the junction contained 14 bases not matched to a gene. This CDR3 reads CASSPDRAGGVNEQFF. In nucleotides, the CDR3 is TGTGCCAGCAGCCCTGATAGGGCAGGGGGAGTAAATGAGCAGTTCTTC.

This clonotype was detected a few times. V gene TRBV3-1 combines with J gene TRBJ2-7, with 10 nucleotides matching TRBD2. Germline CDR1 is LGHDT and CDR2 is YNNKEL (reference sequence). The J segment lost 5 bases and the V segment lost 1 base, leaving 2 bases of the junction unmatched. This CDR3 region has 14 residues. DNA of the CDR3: TGTGCCAGCAGCCAAGCCGGGACTAGCGACGAGCAGTACTTC. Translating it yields CASSQAGTSDEQYF.

The CDR3 loop is CSASPFGTPYGYTF. CDR3 nucleotides: TGCAGTGCTAGCCCTTTTGGGACACCCTATGGCTACACCTTC. The chain carries TRBV20-1 and TRBJ1-2, with TRBD1 as a possible D gene (6 bases). In germline, CDR1 is DFQATT, CDR2 SNEGSKA (reference sequence). This CDR3 is built from 14 residues. With 3 bases removed from V and 4 bases from J, the gap between germline ends came to 15 bases.

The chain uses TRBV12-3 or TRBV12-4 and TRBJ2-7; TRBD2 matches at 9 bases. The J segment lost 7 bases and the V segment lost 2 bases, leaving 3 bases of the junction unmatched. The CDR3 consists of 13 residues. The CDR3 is CASSLRTSVEQYF. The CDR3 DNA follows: TGTGCCAGCAGTTTACGGACTAGCGTGGAGCAGTACTTC.

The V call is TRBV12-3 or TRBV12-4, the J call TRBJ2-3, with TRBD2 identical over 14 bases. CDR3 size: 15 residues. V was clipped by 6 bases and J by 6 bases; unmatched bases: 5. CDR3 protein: CASRETSGRADTQYF. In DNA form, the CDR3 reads TGTGCCAGCAGAGAGACTAGCGGGAGGGCTGATACGCAGTATTTT.

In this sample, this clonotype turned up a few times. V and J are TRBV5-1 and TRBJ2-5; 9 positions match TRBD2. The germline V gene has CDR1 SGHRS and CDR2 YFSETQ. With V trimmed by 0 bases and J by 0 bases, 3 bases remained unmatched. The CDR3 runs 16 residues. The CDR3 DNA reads TGCGCCAGCAGCTTGGTTCCTAGCGGGAACCAAGAGACCCAGTACTTC. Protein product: CASSLVPSGNQETQYF. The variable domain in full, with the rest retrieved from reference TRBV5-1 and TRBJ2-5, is KAGVTQTPRYLIKTRGQQVTLSCSPISGHRSVSWYQQTPGQGLQFLFEYFSETQRNKGNFPGRFSGRQFSNSRSEMNVSTLELGDSALYLCASSLVPSGNQETQYFGPGTRLLVL.

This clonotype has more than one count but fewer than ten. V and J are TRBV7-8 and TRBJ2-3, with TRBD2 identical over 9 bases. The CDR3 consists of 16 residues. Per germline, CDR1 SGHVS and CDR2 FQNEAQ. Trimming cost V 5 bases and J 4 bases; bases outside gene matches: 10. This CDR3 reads CASSLIGAGGADTQYF. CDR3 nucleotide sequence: TGTGCCAGCAGCCTAATCGGGGCGGGGGGGGCAGATACGCAGTATTTT.

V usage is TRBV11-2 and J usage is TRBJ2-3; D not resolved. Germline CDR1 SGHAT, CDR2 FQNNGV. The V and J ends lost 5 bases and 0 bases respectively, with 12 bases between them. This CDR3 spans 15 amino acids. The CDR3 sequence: CASSVLEPSTDTQYF. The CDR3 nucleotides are TGTGCCAGCAGCGTGCTAGAGCCTAGCACAGATACGCAGTATTTT. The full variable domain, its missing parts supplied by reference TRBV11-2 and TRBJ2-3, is EAGVAQSPRYKIIEKRQSVAFWCNPISGHATLYWYQQILGQGPKLLIQFQNNGVVDDSQLPKDRFSAERLKGVDSTLKIQPAKLEDSAVYLCASSVLEPSTDTQYFGPGTRLTVL.